These 9 T cell receptor beta chains originate from one sample sequenced in a study of cytomegalovirus exposure and HLA in healthy donors. Assay: immunoSEQ multiplex PCR; the TCRdb copy retains only in-frame clones and omits some. In the table there are tens of thousands of clones, about 92% of which are singletons. The specimen sequenced was PBMCs. All receptors come from a man aged 18 to 30 in good health and CMV-seronegative.

J is TRBJ2-7 and V is TRBV6-5; D is perhaps TRBD1 (6 bases). The CDR3 covers 15 residues. V was clipped by 0 bases and J by 0 bases, with 9 bases between them. Germline lookup yields CDR1 MNHEY and CDR2 SVGAGI. CDR3 nucleotide sequence: TGTGCCAGCAGTTACTCTCGAGGGGGCTCCTACGAGCAGTACTTC. Translation gives CASSYSRGGSYEQYF.

The genes are TRBV6-5 and TRBJ2-5; no definite D call. Germline CDR1 MNHEY, CDR2 SVGAGI. CDR3 size: 14 residues. V gave up 0 bases and J gave up 2 bases, with 7 bases separating them. This CDR3 is CASSYSRQQETQYF. The CDR3 DNA sequence: TGTGCCAGCAGTTACTCGAGGCAGCAAGAGACCCAGTACTTC.

J is TRBJ2-5 and V is TRBV7-9; the match to TRBD1 covers 8 bases. V gave up 10 bases and J gave up 1 base; unmatched junction bases: 2. The germline V gene encodes CDR1 SEHNR and CDR2 FQNEAQ (reference sequence). The CDR3 is 12 amino acids. The CDR3 spells CATQGGQETQYF. As DNA, the CDR3 is TGTGCCACACAGGGGGGCCAAGAGACCCAGTACTTC.

V gene TRBV4-2 combines with J gene TRBJ1-3; perhaps TRBD1 as D (6 bases). The CDR3 runs to 14 residues. Germline V gives CDR1 LGHNA, CDR2 YNFKEQ. The V gene lost 0 bases and the J gene lost 5 bases, with 8 bases spanning the gap. CDR3 bases: TGTGCCAGCAGCCAAGATACAGGGCGAAACACCATATATTTT. As protein: CASSQDTGRNTIYF.

V is TRBV10-3 and J is TRBJ2-3; TRBD2 agrees at 9 bases. The CDR3 consists of 16 residues. V lost 0 bases, J lost 3 bases, and 4 bases stayed unmatched. Germline V gives CDR1 ENHRY, CDR2 SYGVKD. CDR3 sequence (DNA): TGTGCCATCAGTGAGTCGCGGGGGGGTCGAACAGATACGCAGTATTTT. Its protein product is CAISESRGGRTDTQYF.

The CDR3 sequence: CASSLGQGSYGYTF. The CDR3 DNA sequence: TGTGCCAGCAGTTTAGGACAAGGGTCCTATGGCTACACCTTC. The gene calls are TRBV28 and TRBJ1-2, with D possibly matching TRBD1 (5 bases). Germline V gene lookup returns CDR1 MDHEN and CDR2 SYDVKM. V gave up 2 bases and J gave up 4 bases, with 11 bases separating them. The CDR3 is 14 amino acids.

The chain joins TRBV19 to TRBJ2-7, with D tentatively TRBD2 (5 bases). The germline CDR1 and CDR2 sequences are LNHDA and SQIVND (reference sequence). The CDR3 covers 15 residues. The germline V and J ends were trimmed by 0 bases and 3 bases, with 12 bases remaining between them. For the CDR3, the DNA is TGTGCCAGTAGTATAGATGGACTGGGTTACTACGAGCAGTACTTC. Amino acids: CASSIDGLGYYEQYF.

This clone was detected once. The chain carries TRBV29-1 and TRBJ1-1, with a weak D call TRBD1 (6 bases). CDR1 and CDR2 from the germline V gene are SQVTM and ANQGSEA. CDR3 length: 14 amino acids. With 1 base removed from V and 2 bases from J, the gap between germline ends came to 11 bases. CDR3 DNA sequence: TGCAGCGTTGAAGGAACGACAGGAAACACTGAAGCTTTCTTT. This encodes CSVEGTTGNTEAFF.

The chain combines TRBV27 with TRBJ2-7, with 7 bases fitting TRBD1. The CDR3 runs to 16 residues. Germline-derived CDR1 and CDR2 are MNHEY and SMNVEV (reference sequence). V trimming: 5 bases; J trimming: 2 bases; junction bases outside the gene matches: 12. For the CDR3, the DNA is TGTGCCAGCAGTGCTAATGGCCAGACAGGGACCTACGAGCAGTACTTC. It codes for CASSANGQTGTYEQYF.